The subject of this entry is one T cell receptor beta chain. One junction end does not reproduce the germline sequence, and a read error may be involved. This sample is part of a study of Ad26.COV2.S vaccination and SARS-CoV-2 variants. Study-level background: Donor joined the COV1001 Ad26.COV2.S trial arm. Donor got 5x10^10 or 1x10^11 viral particles of Ad26.COV2.S.

TCRdb's table, derived via immunoSEQ multiplex PCR, lists solely in-frame clones and lacks some. Of about 220,000 clones in the sample, around nine tenths are singletons; the top ten hold around 10%. Treatment described: some 20 received Ad26.COV2.S at low or high dose, single or two shots; roughly five received placebo; per-sample allocation not given. Samples analyzed were those drawn on day 63 after the first vaccine or placebo injection. The sequenced sample was peripheral blood, obtained in a trial of Ad26.COV2.S vaccine versus placebo. The source is a person aged 18-60 years who received the Ad26.COV2.S COVID-19 vaccine or a placebo.

The CDR3: CASSPLSDRHF. The DNA for the CDR3 is TGTGCCAGCAGCCCCCTGAGCGACAGGCATTTT. The genes are TRBV7-9 and TRBJ2-3; a possible D gene is TRBD1 (6 bases). The length of the CDR3 is 11 residues. The germline V gene has CDR1 SEHNR and CDR2 FQNEAQ (reference sequence).